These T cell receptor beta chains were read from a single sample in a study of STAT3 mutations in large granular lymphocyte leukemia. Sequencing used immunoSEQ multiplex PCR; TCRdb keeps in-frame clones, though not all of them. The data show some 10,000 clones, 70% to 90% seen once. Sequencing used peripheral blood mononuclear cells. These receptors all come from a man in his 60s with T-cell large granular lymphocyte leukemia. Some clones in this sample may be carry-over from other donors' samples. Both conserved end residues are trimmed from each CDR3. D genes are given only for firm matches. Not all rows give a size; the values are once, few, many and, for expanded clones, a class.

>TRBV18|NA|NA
ASSPQGVTEAF
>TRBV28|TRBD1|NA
ASISTGGSYEQY
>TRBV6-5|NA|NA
ASKPPKGGSHEQY
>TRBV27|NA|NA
ASSSPHRAFYEQY
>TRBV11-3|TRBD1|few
ASSLAGQGADTQY
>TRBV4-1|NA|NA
ASSPGWRGSYEQY
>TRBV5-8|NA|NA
ASSPPLRDTQY
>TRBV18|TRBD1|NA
ASSPTGAGETQY
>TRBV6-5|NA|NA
ASSSQGGSAGYT
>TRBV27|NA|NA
ASSLSLRVSEAF
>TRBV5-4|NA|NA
ASSLDVTEAF
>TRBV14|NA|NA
ASSRDMGLGEQY
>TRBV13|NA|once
ASSSLRGSANEQY
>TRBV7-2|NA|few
ASSNGPVPF
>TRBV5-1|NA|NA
ASSLEGVETQY
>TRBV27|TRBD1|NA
ASSPQTGRNTEAF
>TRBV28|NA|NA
ASSSASGAGGKPQH
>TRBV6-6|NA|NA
ASSDPVKVDQPQH
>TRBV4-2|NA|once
ASSPEAGPLNEQF
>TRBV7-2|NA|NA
ASSSPLDRLHQRYNEQF
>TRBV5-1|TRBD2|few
ASSRGVQGSGANVLT
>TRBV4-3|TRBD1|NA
ASSQEYGSGQGYEQY
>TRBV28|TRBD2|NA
ASRTSGALYEQY
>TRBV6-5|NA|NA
ASSYYPGELF
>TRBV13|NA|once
ASCRRESVYEQY
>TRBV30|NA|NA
ARDQRAYGYT
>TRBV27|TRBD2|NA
ASRPYGLAGGEGETQY
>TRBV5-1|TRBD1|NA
ASSPGQGNQPQH
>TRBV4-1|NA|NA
ASSQASINFRAQY
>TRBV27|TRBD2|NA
ASSFGPRLAVSTDTQY
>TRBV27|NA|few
ASSLSPNLGNTIY
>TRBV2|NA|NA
ASSERVPYGYT
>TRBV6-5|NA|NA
ASSQGTLQF
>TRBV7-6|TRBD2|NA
ASSLGGGGQRRTDTQY
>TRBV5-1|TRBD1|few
ASSLGQGFGNTIY
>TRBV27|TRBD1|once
ASSLSGQSYSNQPQH
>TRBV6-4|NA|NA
ASSDGGGTDTQY
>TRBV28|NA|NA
ASSFGNSGNTIY
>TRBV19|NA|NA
ASSPPHINTEAF
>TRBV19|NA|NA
ASSIDGWDNEQF
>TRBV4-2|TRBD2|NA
ASSQVASGKETQY
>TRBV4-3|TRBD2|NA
ASSQDASGSRGANEQF
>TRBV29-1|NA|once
SANHPSNEKLF